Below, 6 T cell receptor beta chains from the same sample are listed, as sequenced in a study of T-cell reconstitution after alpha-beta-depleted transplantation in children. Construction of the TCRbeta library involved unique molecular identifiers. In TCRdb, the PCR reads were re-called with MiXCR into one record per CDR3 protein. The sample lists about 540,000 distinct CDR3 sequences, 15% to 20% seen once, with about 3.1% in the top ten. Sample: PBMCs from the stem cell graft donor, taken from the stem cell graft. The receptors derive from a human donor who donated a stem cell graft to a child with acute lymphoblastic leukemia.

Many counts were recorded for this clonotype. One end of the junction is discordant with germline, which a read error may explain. CDR3 DNA sequence: TGTGCCAGCAGTTTACCCGGAGCCTACGAGCAGTACTTC. Translation: CASSLPGAYEQYF. V gene TRBV5-1 combines with J gene TRBJ2-7; no firm D call. Germline CDR1 reads SGHRS; CDR2 reads YFSETQ. The CDR3 is 13 residues long. The whole variable domain, remainder taken from reference TRBV5-1 and TRBJ2-7, is KAGVTQTPRYLIKTRGQQVTLSCSPISGHRSVSWYQQTPGQGLQFLFEYFSETQRNKGNFPGRFSGRQFSNSRSEMNVSTLELGDSALYLCASSLPGAYEQYFGPGTRLTVT.

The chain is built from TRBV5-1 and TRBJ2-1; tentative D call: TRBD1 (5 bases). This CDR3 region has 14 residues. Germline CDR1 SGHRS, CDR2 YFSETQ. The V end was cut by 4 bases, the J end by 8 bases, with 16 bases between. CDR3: CASSVQGGYDEQFF. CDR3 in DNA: TGCGCCAGCAGCGTTCAGGGTGGGTACGATGAGCAGTTCTTC.

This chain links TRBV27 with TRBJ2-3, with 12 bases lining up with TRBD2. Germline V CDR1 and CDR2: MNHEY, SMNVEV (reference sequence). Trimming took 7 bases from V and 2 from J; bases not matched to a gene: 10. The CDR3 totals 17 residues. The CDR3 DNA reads TGTGCCAGCACCGAATTCGGACTAGCGGGACCCACAGATACGCAGTATTTT. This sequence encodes CASTEFGLAGPTDTQYF.

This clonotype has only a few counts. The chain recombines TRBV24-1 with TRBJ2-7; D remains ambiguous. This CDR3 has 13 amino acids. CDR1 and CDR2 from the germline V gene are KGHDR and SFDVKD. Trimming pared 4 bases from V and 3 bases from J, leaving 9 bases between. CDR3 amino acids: CATSDLTGYEQYF. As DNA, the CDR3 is TGTGCCACCAGTGACCTTACGGGCTACGAGCAGTACTTC.

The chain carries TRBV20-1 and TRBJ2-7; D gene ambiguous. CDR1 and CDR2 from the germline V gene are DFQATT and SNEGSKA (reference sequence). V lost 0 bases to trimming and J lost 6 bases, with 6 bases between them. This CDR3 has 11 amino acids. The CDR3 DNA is TGCAGTGCTAGAGATCTAGGCGAGCAGTACTTC. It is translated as CSARDLGEQYF.

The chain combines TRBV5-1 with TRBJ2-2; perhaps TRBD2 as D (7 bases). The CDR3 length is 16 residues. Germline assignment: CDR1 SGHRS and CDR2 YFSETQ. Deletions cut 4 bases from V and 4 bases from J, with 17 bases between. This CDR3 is CASSLQQGGGTGELFF. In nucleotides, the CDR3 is TGCGCCAGCAGCCTTCAACAGGGCGGGGGCACCGGGGAGCTGTTTTTT.